This is a list of T cell receptor beta chains from one sample in a study of OX40 agonist ivuxolimab in advanced cancers. Generated by immunoSEQ multiplex PCR, the TCRdb table keeps only in-frame clones and is missing some. This sample has 9,500 to 15,000 clones; about 81% occur once, and the top ten carry more than 12%. Source: CD4+ or CD8+ T cells sorted from blood, taken in a trial of the OX40 agonist ivuxolimab. The receptors come from an adult with an advanced solid tumor such as melanoma, head and neck, liver or kidney cancer. Each CDR3 is given with its conserved first and last residue. The D gene is left open where the match is weak. Clone size is not always given. Where it is, it says once, few, many or a class for expanded clones.

>TRBJ1-1|NA|once|TRBV5-5
TGTGCCAGCACCCCCCCCTTTTTTTGGGGCACTGAAGCTTTCTTT
CASTPPFFWGTEAFF
>TRBJ2-1|TRBD2|NA|TRBV27
TGTGCCAGTACTCAAAGCGGGAGAGGTTTCTTC
CASTQSGRGFF
>TRBJ2-1|NA|NA|TRBV27
TGTGCCAGCAGTTTGGGAGTCCCCAATGAGCAGTTCTTC
CASSLGVPNEQFF
>TRBJ2-1|TRBD2|NA|TRBV10-3
TGTGCCATCAGTGATGGACTAGCGGGAGTTGATGAGCAGTTCTTC
CAISDGLAGVDEQFF
>TRBJ2-6|TRBD1|NA|TRBV7-6
TGTGCCAGCAGCCCCCGGACAGGGAGCGGGGCCAACGTCCTGACTTTC
CASSPRTGSGANVLTF
>TRBJ2-2|NA|NA|TRBV7-3
TGTGCCACGGGACTTGCCCCCGGGGAGCTGTTTTTT
CATGLAPGELFF
>TRBJ1-5|NA|NA|TRBV4-2
TGTGCCAGCAGCCAAGACGGCTCCCAGGAATATAGCAATCAGCCCCAGCATTTT
CASSQDGSQEYSNQPQHF
>TRBJ2-7|TRBD1|NA|TRBV10-3
TGTGCCATCAGTGACCCGGACAGGGTGCCCTACGAGCAGTACTTC
CAISDPDRVPYEQYF
>TRBJ2-5|TRBD1|NA|TRBV5-1
TGCGCCAGCAGCTTGGAGGACAGGGGGTTAGAGACCCAGTACTTC
CASSLEDRGLETQYF
>TRBJ2-1|TRBD2|NA|TRBV4-1
TGCGCCAGCAGCCCGAGGGGAGCCGGGAGGGAGTACAATGAGCAGTTCTTC
CASSPRGAGREYNEQFF
>TRBJ2-5|NA|NA|TRBV4-3
TGCGCCAGCAGCCAAGATTGGAGTTTAGGAGGAGAGACCCAGTACTTC
CASSQDWSLGGETQYF
>TRBJ2-4|NA|NA|TRBV9
TGTGCCAGCAGCGACTTAGGGGGGGGTCCCCGAAACATTCAGTACTTC
CASSDLGGGPRNIQYF
>TRBJ1-4|NA|NA|TRBV15
TGTGCCACCAGCAGGGACCGCGGCCTCTGGAAACTGTTTTTT
CATSRDRGLWKLFF
>TRBJ2-7|TRBD2|once|TRBV29-1
TGCAGCGTTGGACTAGCGGGACGCGAGCAGTACTTC
CSVGLAGREQYF
>TRBJ2-1|TRBD2|NA|TRBV4-3
TGCGCCAGCAGCCCACTAGCTGGGAGGGCCTACAATGAGCAGTTCTTC
CASSPLAGRAYNEQFF
>TRBJ2-2|NA|once|TRBV7-9
TGTGCCAGCAGTACGGATTGGCTACCGGGCGGGGAGCTGTTTTTT
CASSTDWLPGGELFF
>TRBJ1-1|TRBD1|few|TRBV7-9
TGTGCCAGCAGCCGTGGACAGGTGAACACTGAAGCTTTCTTT
CASSRGQVNTEAFF
>TRBJ2-7|NA|NA|TRBV2
TGTGCCAGCAGTGACGAGGCGCGGGAGCAGTACTTC
CASSDEAREQYF
>TRBJ1-1|NA|NA|TRBV28
TGTGCCAGCCGTAAACAGGGAAGGGATGAAGCTTTCTTT
CASRKQGRDEAFF
>TRBJ2-7|NA|once|TRBV29-1
TGCAGCGCCGGAGGAGGGGTCCGTTACGAGCAGTACTTC
CSAGGGVRYEQYF
>TRBJ2-7|TRBD1|NA|TRBV7-3
TGTGCCAGCAGCCGGGACAGGGGAGGCGAGCAGTACTTC
CASSRDRGGEQYF
>TRBJ2-3|NA|NA|TRBV4-1
TGCGCCAGCAGCCAAGATACCTCCCCAGATACGCAGTATTTT
CASSQDTSPDTQYF